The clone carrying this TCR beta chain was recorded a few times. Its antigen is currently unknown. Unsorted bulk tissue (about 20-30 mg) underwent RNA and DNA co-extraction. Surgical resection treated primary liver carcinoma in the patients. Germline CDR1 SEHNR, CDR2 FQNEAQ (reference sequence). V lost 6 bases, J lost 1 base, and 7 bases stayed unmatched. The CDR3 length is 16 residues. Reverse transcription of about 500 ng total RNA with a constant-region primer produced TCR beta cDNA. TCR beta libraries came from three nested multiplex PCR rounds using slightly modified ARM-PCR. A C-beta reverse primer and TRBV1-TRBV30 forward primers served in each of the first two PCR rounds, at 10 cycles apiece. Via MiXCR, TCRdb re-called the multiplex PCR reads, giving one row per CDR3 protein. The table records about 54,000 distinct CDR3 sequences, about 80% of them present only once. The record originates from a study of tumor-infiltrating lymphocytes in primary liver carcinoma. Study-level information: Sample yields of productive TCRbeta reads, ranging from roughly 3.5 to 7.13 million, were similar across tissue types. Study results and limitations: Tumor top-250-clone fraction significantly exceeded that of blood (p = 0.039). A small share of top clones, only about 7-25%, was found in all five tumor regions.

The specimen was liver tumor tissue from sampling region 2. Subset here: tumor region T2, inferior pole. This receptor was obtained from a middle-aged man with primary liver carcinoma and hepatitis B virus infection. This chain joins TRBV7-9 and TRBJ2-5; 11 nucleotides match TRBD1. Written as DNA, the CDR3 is TGTGCCAGCAGTCAACGCGGACAGGGGGCCCAAGAGACCCAGTACTTC. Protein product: CASSQRGQGAQETQYF.